This TCR beta chain appears in the sequencing data of a study of tumor-infiltrating lymphocytes in glioblastoma multiforme. This clonotype was found many times. Its target is not known. V was trimmed by 0 bases and J by 6 bases, leaving 15 bases between them. The CDR3 extends over 15 amino acids. The germline gives CDR1 MGHRA, CDR2 YSYEKL. Three nested ARM-PCR rounds with V-beta and C-beta primers built TCRB libraries. These TCRB libraries lack any described unique molecular identifiers. Using its own MiXCR run on the multiplex PCR reads, TCRdb lists one record per CDR3 protein. The sample has 7,500 to 10,000 distinct CDR3 sequences, about 67% seen once. The study's findings and limits: The T cells in this sample were not sorted into functional subsets. Unequal TCR RNA per T cell might skew measured clone sizes.

This sequence was found in a male donor with glioblastoma. Sequenced sample: brain tumor tissue. This chain uses TRBV4-1 with TRBJ2-7, with D possibly TRBD2 on 5 matching bases. The CDR3 nucleotides are TGCGCCAGCAGCCAAGATGGAGTAGGCGCGGGCGAGCAGTACTTC. It encodes CASSQDGVGAGEQYF.